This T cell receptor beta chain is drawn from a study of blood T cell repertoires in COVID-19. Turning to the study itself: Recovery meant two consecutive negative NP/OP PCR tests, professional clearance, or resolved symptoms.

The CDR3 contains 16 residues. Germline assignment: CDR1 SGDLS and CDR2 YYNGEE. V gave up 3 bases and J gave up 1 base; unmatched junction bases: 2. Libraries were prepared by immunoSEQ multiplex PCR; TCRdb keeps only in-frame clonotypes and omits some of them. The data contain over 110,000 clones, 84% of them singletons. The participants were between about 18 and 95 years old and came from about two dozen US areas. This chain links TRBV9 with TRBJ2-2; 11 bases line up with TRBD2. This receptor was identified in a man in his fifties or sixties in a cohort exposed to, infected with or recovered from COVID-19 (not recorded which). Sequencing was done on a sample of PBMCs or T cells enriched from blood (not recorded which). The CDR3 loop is CASSDTSGGNTGELFF. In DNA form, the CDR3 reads TGTGCCAGCAGCGACACTAGCGGGGGGAACACCGGGGAGCTGTTTTTT.